The entry below gives a single T cell receptor (beta chain) sequence along with its context. TCRdb keeps only in-frame clones here, not all; method: immunoSEQ multiplex PCR. The sample yields about 42,000 clones, about 90% seen once. This entry comes from a study of T cell changes during pregnancy in multiple sclerosis. This clonotype originated in a female donor in good health, enrolled as a control in a pregnancy study. The sample here was CD4+ T cells from peripheral blood mononuclear cells, taken in the second trimester of pregnancy.

Written as DNA, the CDR3 is TGTGCCAGCAGCAACCGCGACAAAGAGACCCAGTACTTC. It is translated as CASSNRDKETQYF. The chain uses TRBV21-1 and TRBJ2-5; TRBD1, the D gene given by the table, was not confirmed from the DNA. TRBV21-1 is given as a pseudogene. The CDR3 loop spans 13 amino acids.